These T cell receptor beta chains were read from a single sample in a study of blood T cell repertoires in COVID-19. This table comes from immunoSEQ multiplex PCR, and its TCRdb copy is limited to in-frame clones, with some not included. This table holds about 160,000 clones, 88% found once. Specimen: PBMCs or T cells enriched from blood (not recorded which). The receptors stem from a woman aged 45-65 years who had recovered from COVID-19. Each CDR3 is given with its conserved first and last residue. A D gene is named only where the DNA matches it firmly. Clone size appears in some rows only: once, few, many, or a class for an expanded clone.

-	TRBJ1-5	TRBV24-1	-	CATSDLDGEGPQHF	TGTGCCACCAGTGATTTGGACGGCGAGGGGCCCCAGCATTTT
-	TRBJ2-7	TRBV9	-	CASSGLGHGEQYF	TGTGCCAGCAGCGGCCTTGGGCATGGCGAGCAGTACTTC
TRBD1	TRBJ1-2	TRBV3-1/TRBV3-2	-	CASSPQQGLANYGYTF	TGTGCCAGCAGCCCCCAACAGGGGTTAGCTAACTATGGCTACACCTTC
TRBD1	TRBJ2-3	TRBV6-1	few	CASSDGQGPDTQYF	TGTGCCAGCAGTGACGGACAGGGCCCAGATACGCAGTATTTT
TRBD1	TRBJ1-1	TRBV4-3	few	CASSLRTGGYTEAFF	TGCGCCAGCAGCCTACGGACAGGGGGGTACACTGAAGCTTTCTTT
-	TRBJ2-5	TRBV6-5	-	CASSFGTEETQYF	TGTGCCAGCAGTTTTGGGACTGAGGAGACCCAGTACTTC
TRBD1	TRBJ2-5	TRBV18	-	CASSPWDRASTQYF	TGTGCCAGCTCACCATGGGACAGGGCATCCACCCAGTACTTC
TRBD2	TRBJ2-5	TRBV7-3	-	CASSLTSGGAWETQYF	TGTGCCAGCAGCTTAACCAGCGGGGGGGCCTGGGAGACCCAGTACTTC
-	TRBJ1-2	TRBV6-5	-	CATREGGYGYTF	TGTGCCACCCGGGAGGGCGGCTATGGCTACACCTTC
TRBD1	TRBJ1-1	TRBV7-2	-	CASSLEAGGNTEAFF	TGTGCCAGCAGCTTAGAAGCAGGGGGCAACACTGAAGCTTTCTTT
TRBD2	TRBJ2-1	TRBV18	-	CASSPIAGGFYNEQFF	TGTGCCAGCTCGCCAATAGCGGGGGGATTCTACAATGAGCAGTTCTTC
-	TRBJ2-7	TRBV27	-	CASSLGVYYEQYF	TGTGCCAGCAGTCTCGGGGTATACTACGAGCAGTACTTC
TRBD2	TRBJ2-3	TRBV29-1	-	CSVRRGADTQYF	TGCAGCGTCAGGCGGGGGGCAGATACGCAGTATTTT
TRBD1	TRBJ1-1	TRBV5-4	-	CASSLGLGQGREAFF	TGTGCCAGCAGCCTCGGATTGGGACAGGGTCGTGAAGCTTTCTTT
-	TRBJ1-5	TRBV28	-	CASRTANQPQHF	TGTGCCAGTCGGACAGCCAATCAGCCCCAGCATTTT
-	TRBJ1-5	TRBV12-5	-	CASGLATGPGQPQHF	TGTGCTAGTGGTTTGGCTACAGGGCCGGGGCAGCCCCAGCATTTT
-	TRBJ2-7	TRBV7-8	-	CASSPDSPQQYF	TGTGCCAGCAGCCCGGACTCGCCCCAGCAGTACTTC
-	TRBJ1-5	TRBV10-1	-	CASRGGLNYSNQPQHF	TGCGCCAGCAGGGGGGGTCTAAACTATAGCAATCAGCCCCAGCATTTT
-	TRBJ2-3	TRBV7-7	-	CASSFRRGDTQYF	TGTGCTAGCAGCTTCCGACGGGGAGATACGCAGTATTTT
TRBD2	TRBJ2-5	TRBV3-1/TRBV3-2	-	CASSQGLAGTQYF	TGTGCCAGCAGCCAGGGACTAGCAGGGACCCAGTACTTC
-	TRBJ1-1	TRBV7-2	-	CASSSFGGIRNTEAFF	TGTGCCAGCAGCTCGTTCGGGGGAATAAGGAACACTGAAGCTTTCTTT
-	TRBJ1-2	TRBV30	once	CAWSFGGGYTF	TGTGCCTGGAGTTTCGGGGGTGGCTACACCTTC
-	TRBJ2-6	TRBV5-1	-	CASRDFPNRSGANVLTF	TGCGCCAGCAGGGACTTCCCAAACCGCTCTGGGGCCAACGTCCTGACTTTC
-	TRBJ1-4	TRBV7-8	-	CASSSGSGEKLFF	TGTGCCAGCAGCTCGGGCAGCGGCGAAAAACTGTTTTTT
TRBD1	TRBJ1-2	TRBV7-8	-	CASSRSRDRGGYTF	TGTGCCAGCAGCCGCTCCCGGGACAGGGGAGGCTACACCTTC
-	TRBJ1-2	TRBV5-4	-	CASSLSQDNGYTF	TGTGCCAGCAGCTTGAGCCAGGACAATGGCTACACCTTC
TRBD2	TRBJ2-5	TRBV7-3	-	CASSLIGAGKSQETQYF	TGTGCCAGCAGCTTAATTGGAGCGGGAAAGAGCCAAGAGACCCAGTACTTC
-	TRBJ1-2	TRBV7-2	once	CASRDRTNYGYTF	TGTGCCAGCCGAGACAGAACTAACTATGGCTACACCTTC
TRBD1	TRBJ1-5	TRBV19	-	CASSTTGPQPQHF	TGTGCCAGTAGTACGACAGGGCCCCAGCCCCAGCATTTT
TRBD2	TRBJ2-3	TRBV7-9	-	CANAPKLAGLTDTQYF	TGTGCCAACGCACCTAAACTAGCGGGGCTCACAGATACGCAGTATTTT
TRBD1	TRBJ1-3	TRBV11-2	-	CASSHTQGVGNTIYF	TGTGCCAGCAGTCACACACAGGGGGTTGGAAACACCATATATTTT
TRBD1	TRBJ1-1	TRBV2	-	CASNDRERGTEAFF	TGTGCCAGCAACGACAGGGAAAGGGGCACTGAAGCTTTCTTT
-	TRBJ1-2	TRBV6-5	-	CASSIGQGWGYTF	TGTGCCAGCAGTATAGGACAAGGCTGGGGCTACACCTTC